This TCR beta chain was sequenced for a study of cytomegalovirus exposure and HLA in healthy donors (dated by TCRdb to the late 2010s). Concerning the study at large: An earlier analysis of more than 550 of the donors reported 250 to 350 Gb of sequence data and approximately 120 million unique TCR beta sequences obtained from about 179 million T cells. Every discovery cohort repertoire had been produced on one sequencing platform. Rather than drawing on any new phenotypic data, the later analysis identified candidate immune exposures from TCR beta sequences and the way those sequences occurred across donors. Alongside the repertoire data, information on donor age, sex, ethnicity and CMV serostatus was compiled. A later genetic analysis used genome-wide SNP genotypes for about three fifths of the 666 donors, treating that subset as a discovery cohort. The study profiled the T cell repertoires of around 700 subjects by immunosequencing and related them to cytomegalovirus serostatus. High-throughput TCR immunosequencing, statistical association of individual TCRs with disease status, and machine learning were combined to predict cytomegalovirus infection status. An early release covering roughly 600 HLA-typed donors comprised about 300 gigabases of sequencing data and tens of millions of unique TCR sequences. The study aimed to test whether cataloging public T cell receptors could reveal signatures of past pathogen exposure. On average, roughly 240,000 unique TCR beta nucleotide sequences were sequenced per donor among roughly 430 genotyped donors of the cohort, with 15% to 20% of those sequences being non-productive. A later analysis re-examined previously published TCR beta repertoires from roughly 650 donors and added high-resolution HLA genotyping to investigate patterns of TCR occurrence. The genetic ancestry cluster associated with self-reported Caucasian donors included roughly four fifths of the 350 to 500 genotyped donors. Along with the approximately 600-subject first cohort, a separate validation cohort of over 90 different subjects was used. Typing coverage differed by locus: A, B, C, DRB1 and DQB1 were typed in roughly 620-640 donors, DQA1 in about 500, DPA1 in 600 to 610, and DPB1 in 400 to 490. HLA typing included class I and class II loci at four-digit resolution. About five DR-DQ haplotypes were treated as single units for association and clustering because of strong linkage in the cohort. To decide whether each TCR beta V gene segment behaved as functional or pseudogenic, an earlier analysis of approximately 600 of the donors relied on high-throughput TCR beta sequencing.

Concerning this clone itself: It has no known antigen specificity. The input lacks base qualities; no much larger clone sits a single base away.

CDR1 MNHEY and CDR2 SMNVEV were looked up in the germline V gene (reference sequence). The CDR3 sequence holds 15 residues, the cysteine and phenylalanine included. Only CDR3 DNA is held: 45 bases, read in frame from base 1. Trimming accounts for 7 bases at V and 0 bases at J, while the number of junction bases matched to no gene is 6. The cohort consisted of 670 or so healthy bone marrow donors. Cohort members were all nominally healthy when sampled, although unrecorded immune exposures were likely present. The donor was CMV seronegative and belonged to the group of 380 or so seronegative cohort members. A peripheral blood sample was provided by each donor, and peripheral blood mononuclear cells were used for TCR beta sequencing. Genomic DNA was extracted from the blood cell samples with the Qiagen DNeasy Blood Extraction Kit. The library was generated by the immunoSEQ multiplex PCR assay. The multiplex PCR relied on a mix of 60 forward primers for TCR Vbeta segments and 13 reverse primers for TCR Jbeta segments. Amplification of the CDR3 region of rearranged TCR beta genes was performed with a multiplex PCR assay on genomic DNA. On the Illumina HiSeq System, the amplified TCR beta libraries were sequenced as 87-base-pair reads. In the original analysis: A later analysis counted about 80 million unique TCR beta chains across the 500 to 850 repertoires, and 9 million to 14 million of these chains were shared by at least two donors. Raw reads were error-corrected and collapsed into unique sequences with a nearest-neighbor algorithm that merged closely related sequences to remove PCR and sequencing errors. CDR3 sequences were aligned to IMGT reference sequences to assign V, D and J gene segments. For a sequence to be retained, at least a six-nucleotide match to both a V gene segment and a J gene segment was required. A rearrangement was called productive if the CDR3 had no stop codons and remained in frame with V and J, and every other rearrangement was called non-productive. Following IMGT convention, CDR3 was defined as the stretch from the second conserved V-encoded cysteine up to the conserved J-encoded phenylalanine. The earlier analysis of about 640 of the donors excluded any sequence lacking an unambiguous match to a single V gene segment. In an earlier analysis of around 590 of the donors, a V segment was called functional when productive rearrangements were above 56.7%, and segregating when the standard deviation between donors exceeded 5%. To diagnose cytomegalovirus status from the catalog of TCR beta chain sequences, a statistical classification framework was built. In a later analysis, TCR nucleotide sequences were compared against IMGT/GENE-DB human TR gene sequences so that V and J genes could be assigned. The TCRdist pipeline was used in a later analysis to assign CDR3 sequences and most-parsimonious VDJ recombination scenarios. A later analysis defined each TCR beta chain by its CDR3 amino acid sequence plus V-gene family, and excluded reads lacking a unique V-gene family. A later analysis removed several hundred highly shared, low-generation-probability nucleotide sequences to deal with suspected cross-contamination and a sequencing artifact. In a later analysis, a clonal expansion index for each public chain was calculated from normalized within-repertoire ranks of inferred template counts. A later analysis computed generation probabilities with a VDJ recombination model fitted to out-of-frame rearrangements, and checked the results against IGoR. In a later analysis, TCR-TCR, TCR-HLA and TCR-CMV co-occurrence was scored with hypergeometric tests, and a repertoire-size bias correction was applied to TCR pairs. In a later analysis, false discovery rates were estimated by permuting HLA or CMV assignments 20 times. A later analysis grouped co-occurring TCRs with DBSCAN, adding TCRdist sequence similarity when clustering within HLA-allele-positive subsets. Repertoires with fewer than 30,000 or more than 120,000 public chains, plus five repertoires with anomalous nucleotide sharing, were excluded from co-occurrence clustering. TCRdb's version of the immuneACCESS table is confined to in-frame rearrangements and falls short of the full clone set. An unresolved V gene accounts for under half of the shortfall where checked; the remainder is of unknown origin. That table furnishes V, J and clone size, whereas the DNA furnished D and trimming. This sample is represented by about 170,000 clones; 60% to 85% of them were singletons. The ten most abundant clones make up around 3.1% of the sample.

The study at large found these results: Compared with the roughly 710-donor mean, donors in an Asian-associated ancestry cluster had fewer N-insertions in productive TCRs, according to a later genetic analysis. The sequencing pipeline was judged likely to have produced a cluster of highly shared sequence variants as a technical artifact. In the study, around 150 TCR beta chains were listed as associated with cytomegalovirus. According to a later analysis, TCR association rates differed among HLA loci, with DRB1 alleles showing the most associated TCRs and HLA-C alleles showing the fewest. In vitro tests confirmed that three of the cytomegalovirus-associated TCR beta chains recognize cytomegalovirus antigens. A later analysis associated 15,000 to 20,000 TCR beta sequences with specific HLA alleles at a false discovery rate of 0.05. The authors suggested that the approach could potentially be generalized to other disease states and immunological phenotypes. For the cohort, immune exposure information was limited to CMV serostatus. V-gene and J-gene trimming of TCR beta chains was associated with a missense DCLRE1C variant in a later genetic analysis, and the association was replicated in an independent cohort. Over 15 rarely observed V segments, including chromosome 9 orphons, were excluded from the earlier analysis of several hundred of the donors because counts were too low. The classifier was reported to diagnose cytomegalovirus status with high specificity and sensitivity in both the original and validation cohorts. This cohort had only TCR beta chains sequenced, and the lack of alpha or paired-chain data limited which features could be detected. According to a later analysis, parvovirus B19, influenza, CMV and Epstein-Barr virus appeared linked to several top co-occurrence clusters. A further reported finding was that TCR beta sequences accurately predicted the HLA-A and HLA-B alleles for most subjects in the first cohort. The 87-base-pair reads could not distinguish some IMGT-functional V segments, including TRBV6-2 and TRBV6-3, so those segments were excluded. HLA typing was unavailable for some donors at each locus, so association tests used only the typed subset. Linkage disequilibrium might explain the correlated functional status among segregating V segments, but an unknown experimental factor could not be ruled out. Sequencing depth was assumed to be roughly uniform across donors in the presence/absence analyses, though that assumption may not hold. Across donors, most TCR sequences were observed very rarely, whereas some public TCRs were present in many individuals. According to a later analysis, most CMV-associated TCR beta chains appeared to be HLA-restricted, and the HLA associations seemed to be driven largely by CMV exposure. When HLA alleles, especially DR and DQ, strongly co-occurred, attributing TCR associations to individual alleles was difficult. Compared with equally common non-associated chains, HLA-associated TCR beta chains in a later analysis were more clonally expanded and had lower generation probabilities. An earlier analysis of several hundred of the donors showed that most TCR beta V segments appeared in productive rearrangements either about 87% or about 30% of the time, which broadly matched IMGT annotations.

The chain was built from TRBV27 and TRBJ1-1; 9 central nucleotides agree with TRBD1. This TCR was recovered from a female donor in good health and CMV-seronegative. Sequencing was done on a sample of PBMCs. Read as DNA, the sequence is TGTGCCAGCATAAACGGGACAGGGCTGAACACTGAAGCTTTCTTT. It translates as CASINGTGLNTEAFF.